One and the same sample provided the 32 T cell receptor beta chains below, sequenced in a study of post-analysis software for immune sequencing data. General observations from the study: Relative to controls, patients had about 5 TRBV segments at higher frequency, with TRBV5-6, TRBV5-1 and TRBV20-1 among these.

Tagging with unique molecular identifiers was a feature of the TCR beta cDNA libraries. TCRdb analysed the PCR reads with MiXCR anew, one entry per CDR3 protein. The sample yields about 820,000 distinct CDR3 sequences, roughly half seen once. Antigens of these TCRs are unknown. Specimen: blood. The receptors here all came from a girl aged 10-17 years with multiple sclerosis.

This chain connects TRBV6-6 to TRBJ2-1; TRBD2 aligns across 9 bases. The junction had 4 bases not matched to a gene; V was cut back by 0 bases and J by 4 bases. Germline V lookup: CDR1 MNHNY, CDR2 SVGAGI (reference sequence). The CDR3 has 16 amino acids. Written as DNA, the CDR3 is TGTGCCAGCAGTTACTCGGCGGGAGGGGTTTACAATGAGCAGTTCTTC. Its protein product is CASSYSAGGVYNEQFF.

As regards this clonotype: One junction end disagrees with the germline gene, perhaps due to a read error. The chain has TRBV7-7 and TRBJ2-3, with 8 bases matching TRBD1. The germline gives CDR1 SSHAT, CDR2 FNYEAQ (reference sequence). The length of the CDR3 is 14 residues. DNA for the CDR3: TGTGCTAGCAGCCCGACAGGGGCCACAGATACGCAGTATTTT. This sequence encodes CASSPTGATDTQYF.

The V gene is TRBV15, the J gene TRBJ1-6; D is perhaps TRBD1 (5 bases). V was cut by 0 bases and J by 9 bases, with 12 bases left in between. The germline gives CDR1 LNHNV, CDR2 YYDKDF (reference sequence). The CDR3 is 15 residues long. CDR3 bases: TGTGCCACCAGCAGAGATTGGGGGACGGGTTCACCCCTCCACTTT. It specifies CATSRDWGTGSPLHF.

The chain joins TRBV7-6 to TRBJ2-1, with 7 bases matching TRBD2. The CDR3 extends over 13 amino acids. The V and J ends lost 1 base and 13 bases, in that order; junction bases with no gene match: 7. Germline values: CDR1 SGHVS, CDR2 FNYEAQ. CDR3 sequence (DNA): TGTGCCAGCAGCTTAGAAGGGCTAGCGGACCAGTTCTTC. Encoded protein: CASSLEGLADQFF.

This clonotype was picked up one time. The chain is built from TRBV18 and TRBJ2-4; no reliable D call. Trimming took 0 bases from V and 13 from J, leaving 16 bases between them. CDR1 is KGHSH, CDR2 LQKENI, per germline. This CDR3 has 14 amino acids. DNA of the CDR3: TGTGCCAGCTCACCACCGGGGAATAACAATGAGCAGTACTTC. This gives the protein CASSPPGNNNEQYF.

This chain uses TRBV10-3 with TRBJ2-1, with 9 bases lining up with TRBD2. V shed 0 bases, J shed 5 bases, and the junction held 14 bases outside the gene matches. The CDR3 sequence is 19 residues long. Germline lookup yields CDR1 ENHRY and CDR2 SYGVKD. CDR3 amino acids: CAISESSGLAGPWDNEQFF. The CDR3 DNA sequence: TGTGCCATCAGTGAGTCGAGTGGGCTAGCGGGGCCGTGGGACAATGAGCAGTTCTTC.

The chain joins TRBV20-1 to TRBJ2-7, with D maybe TRBD2 (5 bases). The CDR3 spans 14 residues. V gave up 6 bases and J gave up 10 bases, with 25 bases separating them. Germline-derived CDR1 and CDR2 are DFQATT and SNEGSKA (reference sequence). CDR3 in amino acids: CSAPTGTSHGQQYF. For the CDR3, the DNA is TGCAGTGCCCCTACGGGAACTTCCCATGGCCAACAGTACTTC.

The CDR3 here is CASGGAAHEQFF. In DNA form, the CDR3 reads TGTGCCAGCGGGGGGGCCGCACATGAGCAGTTCTTC. The J gene is TRBJ2-1, the V gene TRBV6-6; possibly TRBD2 for D (7 bases). The CDR3 sequence is 12 residues long. The V and J ends lost 8 bases and 8 bases respectively, with 13 bases between them. CDR1 is MNHNY and CDR2 is SVGAGI in the germline V gene (reference sequence).

This clonotype turned up a few times. The chain combines TRBV5-1 with TRBJ2-1; TRBD2 aligns across 8 bases. The germline gives CDR1 SGHRS, CDR2 YFSETQ. The V gene end was trimmed by 0 bases and the J gene end by 0 bases; junction bases not matched to a gene: 2. The CDR3 runs to 16 residues. CDR3 sequence (DNA): TGCGCCAGCAGCTTGGTAGCGGGGAGCTCCTACAATGAGCAGTTCTTC. Its translation: CASSLVAGSSYNEQFF.

The rearrangement joins TRBV20-1 to TRBJ1-1; no firm D call. The CDR3 length is 12 residues. V dropped 1 base and J dropped 1 base, with 4 bases sitting between them. Germline CDR1 and CDR2: DFQATT and SNEGSKA (reference sequence). CDR3 sequence (DNA): TGCAGTGCTAGAGGACGGAACACTGAAGCTTTCTTT. Its translation is CSARGRNTEAFF.

This chain connects TRBV27 to TRBJ2-3, with a tentative D call TRBD2 (5 bases). Trimming left V 3 bases short and J 4 bases short, with 11 bases between. Germline-derived CDR1 and CDR2 are MNHEY and SMNVEV (reference sequence). The CDR3 runs to 14 residues. CDR3 sequence (DNA): TGTGCCAGCAGTTTGGGCGTCGGGGCAGATACGCAGTATTTT. It yields the protein CASSLGVGADTQYF.

The chain employs TRBV12-3 or TRBV12-4 and TRBJ2-7, with D unclear. The CDR3 length is 11 residues. The V and J ends lost 6 bases and 7 bases respectively, with 10 bases between them. Written as DNA, the CDR3 is TGTGCCAGCAGCCCAATATGGGAGCAGTACTTC. Protein: CASSPIWEQYF.

The rearrangement uses TRBV24-1 and TRBJ2-1, with D hard to call. With 4 bases removed from V and 5 bases from J, the gap between germline ends came to 17 bases. This CDR3 has 16 residues. Germline V lookup: CDR1 KGHDR, CDR2 SFDVKD. The CDR3 spells CATSDPRGPFNNEQFF. The CDR3 DNA reads as TGTGCCACCAGTGACCCCCGAGGACCGTTTAACAATGAGCAGTTCTTC.

The genes are TRBV9 and TRBJ2-7; D may be TRBD2 (6 bases). The DNA end favors TRBJ2-5, so the J call may be wrong. The V gene's germline CDR1 is SGDLS and CDR2 YYNGEE. The length of the CDR3 is 16 residues. CDR3 DNA: TGTGCCAGCAGCGACTCGGGGACCGACTCCGGGAGGACCCAGTACTTC. Protein: CASSDSGTDSGRTQYF.

The V and J genes are TRBV29-1 and TRBJ2-1; D not resolved. Per the germline V gene, CDR1 is SQVTM and CDR2 is ANQGSEA. CDR3 length: 14 residues. Trimming removed 3 bases at V and 1 base at J, with 10 bases between. The CDR3 spells CSVDILRSYNEQFF. As DNA, the CDR3 is TGCAGCGTTGATATTTTGCGATCCTACAATGAGCAGTTCTTC.

The chain couples TRBV29-1 to TRBJ2-1; TRBD2 aligns across 10 bases. J was trimmed by 4 bases and V by 8 bases; bases with no gene match: 14. The germline V gene encodes CDR1 SQVTM and CDR2 ANQGSEA. This CDR3 spans 16 amino acids. The chain's CDR3 is CSQSPRLAGVYNEQFF. DNA of the CDR3: TGCAGCCAATCCCCGCGTCTAGCGGGGGTGTACAATGAGCAGTTCTTC.

The gene calls are TRBV7-9 and TRBJ2-3, with D perhaps TRBD2 (5 bases). V was trimmed by 1 base and J by 6 bases, leaving 20 bases between them. In germline, CDR1 is SEHNR, CDR2 FQNEAQ (reference sequence). The CDR3 covers 17 residues. The CDR3: CASSLGLAGTRSDTQYF. The CDR3 DNA follows: TGTGCCAGCAGCTTAGGGTTGGCGGGCACTCGGTCTGATACGCAGTATTTT.

J is TRBJ2-5 and V is TRBV5-1; 7 bases fit TRBD1. Germline CDR1 SGHRS, CDR2 YFSETQ. V lost 4 bases to trimming and J lost 5 bases; unmatched junction nucleotides: 11. The CDR3 extends over 15 amino acids. CDR3 in amino acids: CASSPLTGKGETQYF. In DNA form, the CDR3 reads TGCGCCAGCAGCCCCCTGACAGGGAAGGGGGAGACCCAGTACTTC.

The genes are TRBV3-1 and TRBJ1-1; 7 bases are shared with TRBD1. The V gene's germline CDR1 is LGHDT and CDR2 YNNKEL (reference sequence). The CDR3 has 15 residues. Trimming removed 4 bases from V and 6 bases from J; junction bases left unmatched: 11. CDR3 sequence (DNA): TGTGCCAGCAGCCCGGGGAACAGGGGCTCGGCTGAAGCTTTCTTT. Translating it yields CASSPGNRGSAEAFF.

The rearrangement links TRBV20-1 to TRBJ1-2; perhaps TRBD1 as D (6 bases). The germline CDR1 and CDR2 sequences are DFQATT and SNEGSKA (reference sequence). This CDR3 region has 11 residues. Between the trimmed V and J ends, which lost 6 bases and 4 bases, there was a span of 9 bases. The CDR3 loop reads CSARGAYGYTF. Here the CDR3 DNA reads TGCAGTGCACGGGGGGCCTATGGCTACACCTTC.

The rearrangement links TRBV10-3 to TRBJ2-5, with a possible D match to TRBD2 (6 bases). The DNA end is more similar to TRBJ2-7, so the J call may be wrong. The V gene's germline CDR1 is ENHRY and CDR2 SYGVKD. The CDR3 covers 16 residues. The CDR3 bases are TGTGCCATCCTGTCGGGTACACCGGGACTGGCGCCCGAGCAGTACTTC. This sequence encodes CAILSGTPGLAPEQYF.

This clonotype was counted between two and nine times. The chain is built from TRBV5-1 and TRBJ1-4; 7 bases align to TRBD1. The CDR3 extends over 16 amino acids. V dropped 0 bases and J dropped 3; count of bases not matched to a gene: 5. Germline loops: CDR1 SGHRS, CDR2 YFSETQ. CDR3 nucleotides: TGCGCCAGCAGCTTGGCCCGCGGGACAGCTAATGAAAAACTGTTTTTT. Amino acids: CASSLARGTANEKLFF.

The genes are TRBV28 and TRBJ2-3; D might be TRBD1 (6 bases). The CDR3 is 15 amino acids. Germline CDR1 is MDHEN and CDR2 is SYDVKM. V shed 2 bases and J shed 4 bases, with 13 bases lying between them. The CDR3 is CASSLAGASPDTQYF. In DNA, the CDR3 is TGTGCCAGCAGTTTAGCAGGGGCCTCCCCAGATACGCAGTATTTT. Based on the CDR3 plus reference TRBV28 and TRBJ2-3, the full variable domain is DVKVTQSSRYLVKRTGEKVFLECVQDMDHENMFWYRQDPGLGLRLIYFSYDVKMKEKGDIPEGYSVSREKKERFSLILESASTNQTSMYLCASSLAGASPDTQYFGPGTRLTVL.

CDR3 sequence reads: CASSFPDSYEQYF. For the CDR3, the DNA is TGTGCCAGCAGCTTCCCCGACAGCTACGAGCAGTACTTC. The chain joins TRBV7-9 to TRBJ2-7; the D gene is possibly TRBD1 (5 bases). Per germline, CDR1 SEHNR and CDR2 FQNEAQ (reference sequence). The length of the CDR3 is 13 residues. V shed 3 bases and J shed 3 bases, with 9 bases lying between them.

The rearrangement joins TRBV3-1 to TRBJ2-5; TRBD2 might be the D (6 bases). The J call is in doubt because the DNA end fits TRBJ2-7 better. The CDR3 runs to 13 residues. Germline V CDR1 and CDR2: LGHDT, YNNKEL (reference sequence). The CDR3: CASSKTRFGEQYF. In DNA, the CDR3 is TGTGCCAGCAGCAAGACTAGATTCGGCGAGCAGTACTTC.

CDR3 DNA sequence: TGTGCCAGCAGTTACGCAACGGGAGTATCCGCAGATACGCAGTATTTT. Protein product: CASSYATGVSADTQYF. The chain is built from TRBV6-5 and TRBJ2-3, with D possibly TRBD2 on 6 matching bases. The V end was cut by 2 bases, the J end by 4 bases, with 16 bases between. Per the germline V gene, CDR1 is MNHEY and CDR2 is SVGAGI. This CDR3 has 16 amino acids.

The chain has TRBV21-1 and TRBJ2-5; the DNA was not used to check the table's D call, TRBD1. TRBV21-1 is given as a pseudogene. The CDR3 has 16 amino acids. The CDR3 region has the DNA TGTGCCAGCAGCAACTCCACAGGGTTCCTCCAAGAGACCCAGTACTTC. As protein: CASSNSTGFLQETQYF.

The V and J genes are TRBV5-1 and TRBJ2-3; 7 positions agree with TRBD2. V lost 4 bases to trimming and J lost 0 bases; unmatched junction nucleotides: 11. Germline CDR1 and CDR2: SGHRS and YFSETQ. The CDR3 sequence is 17 residues long. DNA for the CDR3: TGCGCCAGCAGCCGGGCCCCATCTAGCGGTAGCACAGATACGCAGTATTTT. It yields the protein CASSRAPSSGSTDTQYF.

The chain combines TRBV14 with TRBJ1-2; D possibly corresponds to TRBD1 (5 bases). There are 15 residues in the CDR3. Between the trimmed V and J ends, which lost 4 bases and 0 bases, there was a span of 12 bases. CDR1 SGHDN and CDR2 FVKESK come from the germline V gene. CDR3: CASSPGRKANYGYTF. DNA for the CDR3: TGTGCCAGCAGCCCGGGACGGAAAGCTAACTATGGCTACACCTTC.

The chain links TRBV24-1 to TRBJ2-2, with D possibly matching TRBD2 (6 bases). The V gene's germline CDR1 is KGHDR and CDR2 SFDVKD. CDR3 length equals 15 residues. The ends were cut back, 4 bases at V and 6 bases at J, with 14 bases in the middle. CDR3: CATSDGSHRPGELFF. The CDR3 region has the DNA TGTGCCACCAGTGACGGGAGTCATCGACCCGGGGAGCTGTTTTTT.

The genes are TRBV10-2 and TRBJ2-3, with no clear D. Trimming cost V 3 bases and J 4 bases, with 11 bases left between them. This CDR3 has 14 amino acids. Germline V CDR1 and CDR2: WSHSY, SAAADI. The CDR3 loop reads CASSEWAPPDTQYF. In DNA, the CDR3 is TGCGCCAGCAGTGAATGGGCCCCCCCAGATACGCAGTATTTT.

The V gene is TRBV20-1, the J gene TRBJ2-7; weak D call: TRBD2 (5 bases). Trimming cost V 6 bases and J 1 base, with 16 bases left between them. The germline CDR1 and CDR2 sequences are DFQATT and SNEGSKA (reference sequence). There are 14 residues in the CDR3. The CDR3 reads CSAQTNRGSYEQYF. The CDR3, as DNA: TGCAGTGCGCAGACAAACCGAGGGTCCTACGAGCAGTACTTC.